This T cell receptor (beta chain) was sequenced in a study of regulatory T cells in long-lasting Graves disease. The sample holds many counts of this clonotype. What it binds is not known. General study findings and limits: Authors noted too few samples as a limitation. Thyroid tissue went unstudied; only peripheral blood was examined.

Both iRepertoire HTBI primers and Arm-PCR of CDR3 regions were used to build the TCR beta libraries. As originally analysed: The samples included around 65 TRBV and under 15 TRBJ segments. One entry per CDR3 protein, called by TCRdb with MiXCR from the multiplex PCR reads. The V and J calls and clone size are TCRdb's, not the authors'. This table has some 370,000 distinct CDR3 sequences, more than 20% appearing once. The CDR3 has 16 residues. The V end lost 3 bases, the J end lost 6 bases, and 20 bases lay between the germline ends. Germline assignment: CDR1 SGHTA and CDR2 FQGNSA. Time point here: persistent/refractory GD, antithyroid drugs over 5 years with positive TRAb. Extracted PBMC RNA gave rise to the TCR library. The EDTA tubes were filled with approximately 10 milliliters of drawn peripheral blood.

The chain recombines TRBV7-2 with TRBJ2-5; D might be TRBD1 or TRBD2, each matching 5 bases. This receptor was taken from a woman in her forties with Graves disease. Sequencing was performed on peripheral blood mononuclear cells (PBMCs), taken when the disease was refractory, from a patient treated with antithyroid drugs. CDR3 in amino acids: CASSLGVAQARQTQYF. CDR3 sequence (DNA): TGTGCCAGCAGCTTGGGGGTAGCCCAGGCTCGACAGACCCAGTACTTC. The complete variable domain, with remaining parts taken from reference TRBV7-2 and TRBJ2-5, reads GAGVSQSPSNKVTEKGKDVELRCDPISGHTALYWYRQSLGQGLEFLIYFQGNSAPDKSGLPSDRFSAERTGGSVSTLTIQRTQQEDSAVYLCASSLGVAQARQTQYFGPGTRLLVL.